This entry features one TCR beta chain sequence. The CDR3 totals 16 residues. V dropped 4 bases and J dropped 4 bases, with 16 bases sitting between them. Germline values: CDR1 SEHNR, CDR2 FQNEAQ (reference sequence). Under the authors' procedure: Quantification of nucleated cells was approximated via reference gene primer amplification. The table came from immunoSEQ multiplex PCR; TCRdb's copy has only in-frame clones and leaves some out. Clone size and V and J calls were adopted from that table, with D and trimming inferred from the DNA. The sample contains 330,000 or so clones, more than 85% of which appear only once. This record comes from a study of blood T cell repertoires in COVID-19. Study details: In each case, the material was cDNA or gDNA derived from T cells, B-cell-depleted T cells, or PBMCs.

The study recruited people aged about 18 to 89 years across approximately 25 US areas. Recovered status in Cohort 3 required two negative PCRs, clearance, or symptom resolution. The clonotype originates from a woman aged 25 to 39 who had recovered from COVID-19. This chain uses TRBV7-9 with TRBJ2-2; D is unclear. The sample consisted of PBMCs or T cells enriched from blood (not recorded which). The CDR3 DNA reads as TGTGCCAGCAGCTCAGCCCCCCTTGAGCGCACCGGGGAGCTGTTTTTT. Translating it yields CASSSAPLERTGELFF.